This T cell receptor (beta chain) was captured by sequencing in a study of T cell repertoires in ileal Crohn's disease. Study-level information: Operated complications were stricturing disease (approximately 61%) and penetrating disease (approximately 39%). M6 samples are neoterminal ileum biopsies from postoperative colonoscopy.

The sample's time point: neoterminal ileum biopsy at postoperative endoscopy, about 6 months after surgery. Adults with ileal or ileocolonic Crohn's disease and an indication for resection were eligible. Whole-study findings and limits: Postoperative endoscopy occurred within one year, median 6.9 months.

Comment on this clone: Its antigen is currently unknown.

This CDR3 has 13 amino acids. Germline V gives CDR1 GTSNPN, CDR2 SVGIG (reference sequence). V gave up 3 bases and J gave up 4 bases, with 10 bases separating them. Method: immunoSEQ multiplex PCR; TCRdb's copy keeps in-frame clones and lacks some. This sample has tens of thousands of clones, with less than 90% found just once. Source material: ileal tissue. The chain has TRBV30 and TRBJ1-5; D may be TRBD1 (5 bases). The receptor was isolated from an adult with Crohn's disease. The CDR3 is CAWSAGLNQPQHF. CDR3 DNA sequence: TGTGCCTGGAGCGCAGGGTTGAATCAGCCCCAGCATTTT. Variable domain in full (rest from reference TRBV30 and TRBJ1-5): SQTIHQWPATLVQPVGSPLSLECTVEGTSNPNLYWYRQAAGRGLQLLFYSVGIGQISSEVPQNLSASRPQDRQFILSSKKLLLSDSGFYLCAWSAGLNQPQHFGDGTRLSIL.